The next 10 T cell receptor beta chains were all read from a single sample in a study of beta chain features in type 1 diabetes. The study reverse transcribed the entire isolated RNA, so it sequenced expressed TCRB transcripts. Produced via immunoSEQ multiplex PCR; TCRdb's table is partial and in-frame only. Altogether 360,000 or so clones are present, 15% to 20% being singletons, with the ten largest covering around 0.045%. Sequencing used naive CD4+ T cells from blood. All receptors come from a young woman in good health.

This clone was picked up a small number of times. The chain links TRBV29-1 to TRBJ2-5; the match to TRBD2 covers 7 bases. The germline V gene encodes CDR1 SQVTM and CDR2 ANQGSEA. The CDR3 contains 14 residues. V was clipped by 6 bases and J by 1 base; unmatched bases: 8. The DNA of the CDR3 is TGCAGCGTGGATACTAGCGCCCTCCAAGAGACCCAGTACTTC. The encoded protein is CSVDTSALQETQYF.

A few counts support this clone. This chain uses TRBV4-3 with TRBJ1-2; 7 nucleotides agree with TRBD1. V shed 4 bases, J shed 4 bases, and the junction held 9 bases outside the gene matches. Germline CDR1 and CDR2: LGHNA and YSLEER. CDR3 size: 15 residues. The CDR3 DNA reads TGCGCCAGCAGCCTTCGACAGGGCCTCGTCTATGGCTACACCTTC. Amino acids: CASSLRQGLVYGYTF.

This clone showed up just a few times. This chain connects TRBV6-1 to TRBJ2-1; D might be TRBD2 (7 bases). The germline V and J ends were trimmed by 6 bases and 0 bases, with 12 bases remaining between them. Germline CDR1 MNHNS, CDR2 SASEGT. The CDR3 covers 15 residues. The CDR3 loop reads CASRGEGVSYNEQFF. CDR3 coding DNA: TGTGCCAGCAGGGGGGAGGGGGTCTCCTACAATGAGCAGTTCTTC.

CDR3 coding DNA: TGCGCCAGCAGCCAAAACACCCCCTCTGGGGCCAACGTCCTGACTTTC. Translated: CASSQNTPSGANVLTF. V is TRBV4-3 and J is TRBJ2-6; D gene unclear. Trimming removed 2 bases from V and 0 bases from J, with 8 bases in between. CDR1 is LGHNA, CDR2 YSLEER, per germline. The CDR3 spans 16 residues.

This clone has only a few counts. This chain uses TRBV7-8 with TRBJ2-3; 9 bases align to TRBD2. This CDR3 has 13 amino acids. Germline V CDR1 and CDR2: SGHVS, FQNEAQ. Trimming cost V 7 bases and J 4 bases; bases outside gene matches: 3. The CDR3 nucleotides are TGTGCCAGCACTAGCGGGACGTCAGATACGCAGTATTTT. Amino acids: CASTSGTSDTQYF.

CDR3 region: CASSSPHNEAFF. CDR3 DNA: TGTGCCAGCAGCTCCCCCCACAACGAAGCTTTCTTT. The J gene is TRBJ1-1, the V gene TRBV13; no definite D call. CDR3 length equals 12 residues. Germline values: CDR1 PRHDT, CDR2 FYEKMQ (reference sequence). The V end lost 4 bases, the J end lost 8 bases, and 11 bases lay between the germline ends.

CDR3 nucleotide sequence: TGTGCCAGCAGCTTAGGTGGCCCCAAGGCTTTCTTT. Translation gives CASSLGGPKAFF. V is TRBV7-9 and J is TRBJ1-1; no clear D gene. This CDR3 comprises 12 residues. The V and J ends lost 1 base and 11 bases respectively, with 11 bases between them. The germline V gene has CDR1 SEHNR and CDR2 FQNEAQ (reference sequence).

This clone has only a few counts. The V call is TRBV6-1, the J call TRBJ2-7; tentatively, D is TRBD2 (5 bases). The length of the CDR3 is 12 residues. Germline-derived CDR1 and CDR2 are MNHNS and SASEGT. V lost 6 bases to trimming and J lost 0 bases, with 6 bases between them. As DNA, the CDR3 is TGTGCCAGCAGGGACTTCTCCTACGAGCAGTACTTC. It translates to CASRDFSYEQYF.

This clone has more than one count but fewer than ten. The V call is TRBV11-2, the J call TRBJ2-1, with TRBD2 identical over 12 bases. The CDR3 length is 17 residues. The ends lost 0 bases at V and 4 bases at J; junction bases unmatched: 4. CDR1 SGHAT and CDR2 FQNNGV come from the germline V gene. The CDR3, as DNA: TGTGCCAGCAGCTTAGATCTAGCGGGAGGGCATTACAATGAGCAGTTCTTC. It specifies CASSLDLAGGHYNEQFF.

V usage is TRBV5-1 and J usage is TRBJ2-2; D ambiguous. The CDR3 has 12 amino acids. The V gene's germline CDR1 is SGHRS and CDR2 YFSETQ. V was shortened by 2 bases and J by 6 bases, with 5 bases between the two germline ends. The CDR3 DNA sequence: TGCGCCAGCAGCTTACAACCCGGGGAGCTGTTTTTT. Encoded protein: CASSLQPGELFF.